What follows are 27 T cell receptor beta chains derived from one specimen sequenced in a study of T cells in Graves' hyperthyroidism and ophthalmopathy. Using RNA transcripts as the source, TCR beta CDR3 regions were amplified. A set of HTBI primers served as the primers for a first-round RT-PCR of the TCR CDR3. TCRdb reanalysed the multiplex PCR reads using MiXCR and keeps one entry per CDR3 protein. The sample lists roughly 380,000 distinct CDR3 sequences, about 15% occurring once. Material for sequencing was blood. Receptor source: a woman aged 55-69 years with Graves' hyperthyroidism.

This clonotype showed up many times. The V call is TRBV12-3 or TRBV12-4, the J call TRBJ2-7; D gene ambiguous. The CDR3 sequence is 13 residues long. V was cut by 6 bases and J by 0 bases, with 9 bases left in between. The CDR3 region is CASRASDSYEQYF. In DNA, the CDR3 is TGTGCCAGCAGGGCGTCGGACTCCTACGAGCAGTACTTC.

The rearrangement joins TRBV12-5 to TRBJ1-2; unclear D gene. CDR1 LGHNT and CDR2 FRNRAP come from the germline V gene. The CDR3 sequence is 12 residues long. With 7 bases removed from V and 8 bases from J, the gap between germline ends came to 14 bases. This CDR3 is CASAKPERGYTF. The CDR3 DNA is TGTGCTAGTGCAAAACCAGAGAGAGGCTACACCTTC.

This clonotype showed up many times. The chain links TRBV7-9 to TRBJ2-5; 8 bases agree with TRBD1. The CDR3 spans 15 residues. V lost 5 bases and J lost 5; bases outside the gene matches: 10. Germline V gives CDR1 SEHNR, CDR2 FQNEAQ (reference sequence). CDR3 residues: CASSNPTGVHETQYF. DNA of the CDR3: TGTGCCAGCAGCAACCCGACAGGGGTTCACGAGACCCAGTACTTC.

This clonotype has only a few counts. The chain combines TRBV11-3 with TRBJ2-4; 8 bases are shared with TRBD2. V was pared by 5 bases and J by 2 bases, with 5 bases of the junction left unmatched. This CDR3 is 15 amino acids long. The germline CDR1 and CDR2 sequences are SGHNT and YENEEA. As DNA, the CDR3 is TGTGCCAGCAGCCCGGGGGGGCCTACCAAAAACATTCAGTACTTC. Protein sequence: CASSPGGPTKNIQYF.

This clonotype has a handful of counts. The gene calls are TRBV20-1 and TRBJ2-2, with a tentative D call TRBD2 (5 bases). V was shortened by 7 bases and J by 5 bases, with 11 bases between the two germline ends. Germline V gene data show CDR1 as DFQATT and CDR2 as SNEGSKA (reference sequence). CDR3 length: 12 residues. The CDR3 nucleotides are TGCAGTGTGGGAGTACGGACCGGGGAGCTGTTTTTT. It yields the protein CSVGVRTGELFF.

This clonotype has more than one count but fewer than ten. The rearrangement links TRBV6-1 to TRBJ2-2, with D perhaps given as TRBD1 or TRBD2 (5 bases each). V was clipped by 5 bases and J by 4 bases, with 11 bases between them. CDR1 is MNHNS and CDR2 is SASEGT in the germline V gene. This CDR3 has 14 amino acids. CDR3 nucleotide sequence: TGTGCCAGCAGTTCCGGGGCCCGCACCGGGGAGCTGTTTTTT. Translation gives CASSSGARTGELFF.

This clonotype was seen a handful of times. The rearrangement joins TRBV6-2 or TRBV6-3 to TRBJ2-7, with a possible D match to TRBD1 (5 bases). This CDR3 comprises 15 residues. Germline V lookup: CDR1 MNHEY, CDR2 SVGEGT. The ends were cut back, 7 bases at V and 8 bases at J, with 24 bases in the middle. The CDR3 sequence is CASIPNARVSSKQYF. CDR3 DNA sequence: TGTGCCAGCATCCCTAACGCCAGGGTTTCCAGCAAGCAGTACTTC.

This clonotype has ten or more counts. The chain couples TRBV18 to TRBJ1-2; D possibly corresponds to TRBD1 (6 bases). The germline V gene encodes CDR1 KGHSH and CDR2 LQKENI. V lost 3 bases and J lost 5, with 10 bases in between. The CDR3 sequence is 13 residues long. CDR3 loop: CASSPDSQYGYTF. The CDR3 coding sequence is TGTGCCAGCTCACCGGACAGCCAATATGGCTACACCTTC. Using reference TRBV18 and TRBJ1-2 for the parts outside the CDR3, the full variable domain is NAGVMQNPRHLVRRRGQEARLRCSPMKGHSHVYWYRQLPEEGLKFMVYLQKENIIDESGMPKERFSAEFPKEGPSILRIQQVVRGDSAAYFCASSPDSQYGYTFGSGTRLTVV.

This clonotype was observed many times. This chain uses TRBV12-3 or TRBV12-4 with TRBJ2-3; D is unclear. The V and J ends lost 6 bases and 6 bases respectively, with 7 bases between them. The CDR3 contains 11 residues. For the CDR3, the DNA is TGTGCCAGCAGCTTACGGGATACGCAGTATTTT. This sequence encodes CASSLRDTQYF.

This clonotype was counted between two and nine times. It may be a read error: a sequence one base away is much more abundant. This rearrangement joins TRBV6-5 to TRBJ1-1; D gene uncertain. The CDR3 consists of 13 residues. The germline V gene encodes CDR1 MNHEY and CDR2 SVGAGI. With 2 bases removed from V and 3 bases from J, the gap between germline ends came to 7 bases. CDR3: CASSYARDTEAFF. CDR3 coding DNA: TGTGCCAGCAGTTACGCCCGGGACACTGAAGCTTTCTTT.

In this sample, this clonotype turned up many times. V gene TRBV7-3 combines with J gene TRBJ1-1; D gene uncertain. Trimming stripped 5 bases from V and 3 bases from J, with 10 bases between. CDR1 and CDR2 from the germline V gene are SGHTA and FQGTGA. This CDR3 spans 13 amino acids. CDR3 DNA sequence: TGTGCCAGCAGCGCTCAGGACTACACTGAAGCTTTCTTT. Protein product: CASSAQDYTEAFF.

The chain joins TRBV20-1 to TRBJ2-1, with unresolved D. The germline V gene encodes CDR1 DFQATT and CDR2 SNEGSKA (reference sequence). Trimming pared 6 bases from V and 7 bases from J, leaving 4 bases between. This CDR3 is 9 amino acids long. The CDR3 loop reads CSAQNEQFF. In nucleotides, the CDR3 is TGCAGTGCACAGAATGAGCAGTTCTTC.

The sample holds a few counts of this clonotype. The V call is TRBV24-1, the J call TRBJ2-3, with D perhaps TRBD2 (6 bases). The CDR3 spans 16 residues. Germline CDR1 reads KGHDR; CDR2 reads SFDVKD. Trimming left V 3 bases short and J 1 base short, with 13 bases between. The CDR3 sequence is CATSDPGRIGTDTQYF. The DNA of the CDR3 is TGTGCCACCAGTGATCCCGGGAGAATCGGCACAGATACGCAGTATTTT.

This clonotype was detected many times. The V and J genes are TRBV12-3 or TRBV12-4 and TRBJ1-2; 8 bases align to TRBD1. J was trimmed by 5 bases and V by 3 bases; bases with no gene match: 17. CDR3 length equals 18 residues. CDR3 amino acids: CASSFYPTPGGASYGYTF. DNA for the CDR3: TGTGCCAGCAGTTTTTACCCCACCCCAGGGGGCGCCTCTTATGGCTACACCTTC.

The chain joins TRBV25-1 to TRBJ2-7; the match to TRBD2 covers 7 bases. The CDR3 contains 13 residues. Germline V gene lookup returns CDR1 MGHDK and CDR2 SYGVNS. After removal of 6 bases from V and 2 bases from J, the junction contained 4 bases not matched to a gene. This chain's CDR3 is CASRGGETYEQYF. Here the CDR3 DNA reads TGTGCCAGCAGGGGGGGGGAGACCTACGAGCAGTACTTC.

The chain joins TRBV29-1 to TRBJ1-5, with a weak D call TRBD1 (5 bases). The ends were cut back, 4 bases at V and 7 bases at J, with 14 bases in the middle. This CDR3 region has 13 residues. Germline V gene sequence: CDR1 SQVTM, CDR2 ANQGSEA. The CDR3 here is CSVGQGGSQPQHF. CDR3 coding DNA: TGCAGCGTTGGGCAGGGTGGGAGCCAGCCCCAGCATTTT.

This clonotype was seen at least ten times. The rearrangement uses TRBV2 and TRBJ2-7, with a possible D match to TRBD2 (5 bases). V was clipped by 6 bases and J by 5 bases, with 14 bases between them. Germline V gene sequence: CDR1 SNHLY, CDR2 FYNNEI. The CDR3 totals 13 residues. The CDR3: CASSATRLDEQYF. The CDR3 coding sequence is TGTGCCAGCAGCGCAACTAGGCTGGACGAGCAGTACTTC.

This clonotype was detected many times. The V and J genes are TRBV12-3 or TRBV12-4 and TRBJ2-3; D may be TRBD2 (6 bases). The CDR3 consists of 13 residues. V dropped 3 bases and J dropped 7 bases, with 11 bases sitting between them. The CDR3 loop reads CASSFQAGYTQYF. The CDR3 DNA is TGTGCCAGCAGTTTCCAGGCGGGGTATACGCAGTATTTT.

Ten or more counts support this clonotype. Here the CDR3 reads CASSPYSYNEQFF. Here the CDR3 DNA reads TGTGCCAGCAGCCCCTACTCCTACAATGAGCAGTTCTTC. The chain is built from TRBV11-2 and TRBJ2-1; D gene ambiguous. Germline V gene sequence: CDR1 SGHAT, CDR2 FQNNGV. CDR3 size: 13 residues. Trimming stripped 5 bases from V and 0 bases from J, with 5 bases between.

Many counts were recorded for this clonotype. The chain combines TRBV20-1 with TRBJ2-1; 8 bases line up with TRBD2. Per the germline V gene, CDR1 is DFQATT and CDR2 is SNEGSKA (reference sequence). With 4 bases clipped from V and 4 bases from J, the junction kept 9 bases outside the gene matches. The CDR3 loop spans 15 amino acids. The CDR3 nucleotides read TGCAGTGCTACGGGAATAGCGGGACAATACAATGAGCAGTTCTTC. This sequence encodes CSATGIAGQYNEQFF.

The chain uses TRBV30 and TRBJ1-4; 7 bases are a match to TRBD1. Germline-derived CDR1 and CDR2 are GTSNPN and SVGIG (reference sequence). This CDR3 has 13 amino acids. V shed 2 bases, J shed 7 bases, and the junction held 4 bases outside the gene matches. In nucleotides, the CDR3 is TGTGCCTGGAGTACAGGGGTTAGTGAAAAACTGTTTTTT. This codes for CAWSTGVSEKLFF.

There are a few counts of this clonotype. The rearrangement uses TRBV2 and TRBJ2-5, with 11 bases that match TRBD2. V lost 7 bases, J lost 2 bases, and 9 bases stayed unmatched. In germline, CDR1 is SNHLY, CDR2 FYNNEI. The CDR3 runs to 16 residues. CDR3 sequence: CASNLGLAGLQETQYF. In nucleotides, the CDR3 is TGTGCCAGCAATCTAGGACTAGCGGGTCTTCAAGAGACCCAGTACTTC.

The chain couples TRBV6-1 to TRBJ1-1; possible D gene TRBD1, 6 bases. Deletions cut 7 bases from V and 0 bases from J, with 21 bases between. The CDR3 is made up of 17 amino acids. Germline V gene lookup returns CDR1 MNHNS and CDR2 SASEGT. Written as DNA, the CDR3 is TGTGCCAGCACCCCCGCGGGGGGCTACGGGATGAACACTGAAGCTTTCTTT. Protein product: CASTPAGGYGMNTEAFF.

This clonotype came up many times. The V gene is TRBV12-5, the J gene TRBJ2-1; 11 bases map to TRBD2. CDR3 length: 18 amino acids. V lost 6 bases to trimming and J lost 3 bases; unmatched junction nucleotides: 13. Germline V lookup: CDR1 LGHNT, CDR2 FRNRAP. This CDR3 reads CASGGPGLAVVRYNEQFF. The CDR3 nucleotides read TGTGCTAGTGGAGGTCCGGGACTAGCGGTCGTTCGCTACAATGAGCAGTTCTTC.

The chain is built from TRBV28 and TRBJ2-1, with TRBD1 matching over 7 bases. Germline CDR1 reads MDHEN; CDR2 reads SYDVKM. This CDR3 has 15 amino acids. V lost 6 bases and J lost 6; bases outside the gene matches: 11. The CDR3 DNA sequence: TGTGCCAGCAGCTCCCCCGGGACAGTGGGCAATGAGCAGTTCTTC. It is translated as CASSSPGTVGNEQFF.

At least ten counts were recorded for this clonotype. The CDR3 nucleotides are TGCAGTGCCCCAGCAGAGGGGGATCAGCCCCAGCATTTT. It codes for CSAPAEGDQPQHF. V gene TRBV20-1 combines with J gene TRBJ1-5, with TRBD1 as a possible D gene (6 bases). The CDR3 is 13 residues long. Germline CDR1 is DFQATT and CDR2 is SNEGSKA (reference sequence). Trimming stripped 6 bases from V and 5 bases from J, with 14 bases between.

This clonotype occurred a few times. This chain uses TRBV7-9 with TRBJ2-7; D gene unclear. V was trimmed by 4 bases and J by 3 bases, leaving 10 bases between them. Germline lookup yields CDR1 SEHNR and CDR2 FQNEAQ (reference sequence). This CDR3 comprises 13 residues. The DNA of the CDR3 is TGTGCCAGCAGCTCGCCACGATACTACGAGCAGTACTTC. Translated: CASSSPRYYEQYF.